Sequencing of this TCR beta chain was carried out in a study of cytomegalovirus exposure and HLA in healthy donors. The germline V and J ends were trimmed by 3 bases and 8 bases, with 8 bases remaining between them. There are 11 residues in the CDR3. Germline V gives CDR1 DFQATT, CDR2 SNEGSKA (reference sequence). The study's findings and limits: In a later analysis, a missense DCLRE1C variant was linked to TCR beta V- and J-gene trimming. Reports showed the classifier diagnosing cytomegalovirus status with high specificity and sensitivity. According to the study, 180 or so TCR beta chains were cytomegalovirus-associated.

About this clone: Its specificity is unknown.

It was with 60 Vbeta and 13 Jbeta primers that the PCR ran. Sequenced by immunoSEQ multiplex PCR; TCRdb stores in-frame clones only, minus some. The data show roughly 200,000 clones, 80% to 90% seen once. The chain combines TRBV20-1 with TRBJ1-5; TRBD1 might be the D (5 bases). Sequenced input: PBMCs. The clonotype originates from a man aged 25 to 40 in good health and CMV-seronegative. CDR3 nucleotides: TGCAGTGCTAGGGGAGGGGAGCCCCAGCATTTT. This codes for CSARGGEPQHF.